In this sample, the clone carrying this TCR beta chain turned up a few times. Those enrolled in Seattle joined during active infection and were followed longitudinally afterward. Original methodology: Reference gene primers were amplified, and this amplification served to estimate nucleated cell counts. The table came from immunoSEQ multiplex PCR; TCRdb's copy has only in-frame clones and leaves some out. The V and J calls and clone size were taken over from that table, and D and trimming were inferred from the DNA. This table holds some 290,000 clones, around 92% found once. The source of the sample is a study of blood T cell repertoires in COVID-19. Study-level background: From the United States, Italy and Spain came samples of acute and convalescent COVID-19. Nucleic acid was either cDNA or gDNA, and it came from T cells, B-cell-depleted T cells, or PBMCs.

The CDR3 length is 13 residues. The V gene lost 3 bases and the J gene lost 0 bases, with 5 bases spanning the gap. Germline V CDR1 and CDR2: LNHDA, SQIVND (reference sequence). The V call is TRBV19, the J call TRBJ1-1, with D unclear. This TCR was recovered from a woman in her twenties or thirties with COVID-19, enrolled during active disease. The sample was peripheral blood. DNA for the CDR3: TGTGCCAGTAGTATCGACATGAACACTGAAGCTTTCTTT. Its protein product is CASSIDMNTEAFF.